Presented here are 21 T cell receptor beta chains from one specimen sequenced in a study of T-cell memory formation after mild COVID-19. TCRdb used MiXCR to reprocess the 5' RACE reads, holding one entry per CDR3 protein. The sample yields 350,000 to 500,000 distinct CDR3 sequences, around 22% seen once. Input material: PBMCs or a T cell subset sorted from them (not recorded which). The receptors originated from an adult woman who had mild COVID-19 (a few samples of this study predate the infection). Cell type and time point are not known.

The sample holds a few counts of this clonotype. The genes are TRBV12-3 or TRBV12-4 and TRBJ2-1; D ambiguous. The CDR3 totals 15 residues. The V gene lost 5 bases and the J gene lost 4 bases, with 15 bases spanning the gap. This chain's CDR3 is CASSDRNQVYNEQFF. The CDR3 nucleotides are TGTGCCAGCAGTGACCGGAACCAGGTATACAATGAGCAGTTCTTC.

The CDR3 bases are TGTGCCAGCAGTAATCACACAGATACGCAGTATTTT. It encodes CASSNHTDTQYF. The chain joins TRBV2 to TRBJ2-3; D unresolved. Trimming cost V 5 bases and J 2 bases, with 5 bases left between them. This CDR3 region has 12 residues. Germline-derived CDR1 and CDR2 are SNHLY and FYNNEI. The full variable domain, with the rest looked up from reference TRBV2 and TRBJ2-3, is EPEVTQTPSHQVTQMGQEVILRCVPISNHLYFYWYRQILGQKVEFLVSFYNNEISEKSEIFDDQFSVERPDGSNFTLKIRSTKLEDSAMYFCASSNHTDTQYFGPGTRLTVL.

In this sample, this clonotype turned up a few times. This chain connects TRBV12-3 or TRBV12-4 to TRBJ2-3, with 7 bases fitting TRBD2. The length of the CDR3 is 14 residues. The trim removed 6 bases at V and 5 bases at J, leaving 8 bases unmatched. CDR3 sequence reads: CASSLGTTVDTQYF. CDR3 nucleotide sequence: TGTGCCAGCAGCCTCGGGACTACAGTAGATACGCAGTATTTT.

This clonotype has just a few counts. The chain recombines TRBV2 with TRBJ2-7; D is possibly TRBD2 (6 bases). The ends were cut back, 6 bases at V and 3 bases at J, with 18 bases in the middle. The germline V gene encodes CDR1 SNHLY and CDR2 FYNNEI. The CDR3 sequence is 15 residues long. CDR3 sequence reads: CASSARMIAVYEQYF. In nucleotides, the CDR3 is TGTGCCAGCAGCGCCCGAATGATAGCGGTCTACGAGCAGTACTTC.

This clonotype was picked up one time. This rearrangement joins TRBV12-3 or TRBV12-4 to TRBJ2-3; a possible D gene is TRBD1 (5 bases). CDR3 length equals 14 residues. Trimming shortened V by 6 bases and J by 2 bases, and 12 bases separated the two germline ends. The CDR3 reads CASSPEGDTDTQYF. The CDR3 coding sequence is TGTGCCAGCAGCCCTGAAGGGGACACAGATACGCAGTATTTT.

This clonotype was detected only a few times. The chain couples TRBV27 to TRBJ2-1; the D gene could be TRBD1 or TRBD2 (5 bases each). The ends were cut back, 2 bases at V and 6 bases at J, with 17 bases in the middle. Germline V gene sequence: CDR1 MNHEY, CDR2 SMNVEV (reference sequence). The CDR3 has 16 residues. In DNA form, the CDR3 reads TGTGCCAGCAGTTTACACCGGGACCAGACGGGCAATGAGCAGTTCTTC. Its protein is CASSLHRDQTGNEQFF.

The CDR3 loop is CASSFTGQTEAFF. The CDR3 DNA reads TGTGCCAGCAGTTTCACCGGGCAGACTGAAGCTTTCTTT. The rearrangement joins TRBV27 to TRBJ1-1; D unclear. V gave up 3 bases and J gave up 5 bases, with 10 bases separating them. CDR3 size: 13 residues. CDR1 is MNHEY and CDR2 is SMNVEV in the germline V gene (reference sequence).

The sample holds a few counts of this clonotype. V usage is TRBV10-2 and J usage is TRBJ2-2; tentative D call: TRBD2 (6 bases). The CDR3 has 15 amino acids. CDR1 is WSHSY and CDR2 is SAAADI in the germline V gene. V gave up 6 bases and J gave up 0 bases, with 11 bases separating them. The CDR3 reads CASRPGVTNTGELFF. In DNA form, the CDR3 reads TGCGCCAGCAGGCCGGGGGTGACGAACACCGGGGAGCTGTTTTTT.

The rearrangement links TRBV20-1 to TRBJ2-1, with TRBD2 identical over 13 bases. The CDR3 covers 14 residues. Looked up from germline, CDR1 is DFQATT and CDR2 is SNEGSKA (reference sequence). The J segment lost 10 bases and the V segment lost 5 bases, leaving 8 bases of the junction unmatched. The DNA for the CDR3 is TGCAGTGCTTCTGGACTAGCGGGGGTTAGGGAGCAGTTCTTC. Its protein is CSASGLAGVREQFF.

This clonotype appeared a few times. The CDR3 loop reads CAAGGLASTDTQYF. The CDR3 DNA is TGTGCCGCTGGAGGACTAGCGAGCACAGATACGCAGTATTTT. J is TRBJ2-3 and V is TRBV15, with 9 bases that match TRBD2. Losses at the gene ends were 11 bases for V and 0 bases for J; bases not matched to a gene: 6. Per the germline V gene, CDR1 is LNHNV and CDR2 is YYDKDF (reference sequence). The CDR3 is 14 residues long.

This clonotype appeared a few times. This rearrangement joins TRBV12-3 or TRBV12-4 to TRBJ2-3, with TRBD2 identical over 9 bases. CDR3 length: 15 amino acids. Trimming took 1 base from V and 8 from J; bases not matched to a gene: 7. The CDR3 DNA sequence: TGTGCCAGCAGTTTAGGCCTAGCGGGGTTGGGTACGCAGTATTTT. This codes for CASSLGLAGLGTQYF.

This chain links TRBV18 with TRBJ1-6; 7 bases match TRBD1. The CDR3 has 14 amino acids. CDR1 and CDR2 from the germline V gene are KGHSH and LQKENI. With V trimmed by 2 bases and J by 8 bases, 3 bases remained unmatched. The DNA of the CDR3 is TGTGCCAGCTCACCAACAGGGGTAGATTCACCCCTCCACTTT. It translates to CASSPTGVDSPLHF.

V usage is TRBV18 and J usage is TRBJ2-7; D gene uncertain. The germline gives CDR1 KGHSH, CDR2 LQKENI. V was trimmed by 2 bases and J by 3 bases, leaving 14 bases between them. The CDR3 loop spans 15 amino acids. As DNA, the CDR3 is TGTGCCAGCTCACCAATAGGGAATTGGATCTACGAGCAGTACTTC. It is translated as CASSPIGNWIYEQYF.

This clonotype was counted a few times. V and J are TRBV24-1 and TRBJ2-7; D possibly corresponds to TRBD1 (5 bases). V was cut by 9 bases and J by 1 base, with 12 bases left in between. The germline CDR1 and CDR2 sequences are KGHDR and SFDVKD. CDR3 length: 13 residues. CDR3 protein: CATGNPGSYEQYF. In nucleotides, the CDR3 is TGTGCCACCGGAAACCCAGGGTCCTACGAGCAGTACTTC.

In DNA form, the CDR3 reads TGTGCCAGCACCTCGGACAGGGGTTACCAAGAGACCCAGTACTTC. Amino acids: CASTSDRGYQETQYF. This chain joins TRBV12-3 or TRBV12-4 and TRBJ2-5, with TRBD1 identical over 9 bases. The CDR3 totals 15 residues. V lost 7 bases to trimming and J lost 0 bases; unmatched junction nucleotides: 6.

The genes are TRBV24-1 and TRBJ2-7, with a weak D call TRBD2 (6 bases). Per germline, CDR1 KGHDR and CDR2 SFDVKD. The CDR3 spans 14 residues. Trimming shortened V by 2 bases and J by 3 bases, and 10 bases separated the two germline ends. Here the CDR3 DNA reads TGTGCCACCAGTGATTCACAGCGGGTCTACGAGCAGTACTTC. Amino acids: CATSDSQRVYEQYF.

This clonotype has a handful of counts. The chain combines TRBV4-3 with TRBJ2-7, with 7 bases lining up with TRBD2. The CDR3 is 15 amino acids. The junction had 6 bases not matched to a gene; V was cut back by 2 bases and J by 2 bases. Germline lookup yields CDR1 LGHNA and CDR2 YSLEER. CDR3 sequence reads: CASSQLGGSTYEQYF. The CDR3 nucleotides read TGCGCCAGCAGCCAACTCGGCGGGAGTACCTACGAGCAGTACTTC.

J is TRBJ2-3 and V is TRBV20-1, with D tentatively TRBD1 (6 bases). There are 16 residues in the CDR3. V gave up 5 bases and J gave up 3 bases, with 21 bases separating them. Per the germline V gene, CDR1 is DFQATT and CDR2 is SNEGSKA (reference sequence). In nucleotides, the CDR3 is TGCAGTGCTTCTCCCTTCCCGGGACAATTAACAGATACGCAGTATTTT. Its translation is CSASPFPGQLTDTQYF.

This chain joins TRBV15 and TRBJ2-3, with 10 bases fitting TRBD1. The CDR3 runs to 17 residues. Germline lookup yields CDR1 LNHNV and CDR2 YYDKDF (reference sequence). The ends lost 5 bases at V and 0 bases at J; junction bases unmatched: 8. The CDR3 loop reads CATSQLGTGVSTDTQYF. CDR3 nucleotide sequence: TGTGCCACCAGCCAACTCGGGACAGGGGTCAGCACAGATACGCAGTATTTT.

This chain joins TRBV7-9 and TRBJ2-7, with D perhaps matching TRBD2 (6 bases). There are 14 residues in the CDR3. Germline-derived CDR1 and CDR2 are SEHNR and FQNEAQ (reference sequence). V gave up 5 bases and J gave up 5 bases, with 16 bases separating them. The CDR3 protein is CASSTQRPGDEQYF. CDR3 DNA: TGTGCCAGCAGCACCCAACGGCCGGGGGACGAGCAGTACTTC.

This clonotype was observed a handful of times. The chain recombines TRBV9 with TRBJ2-2; 13 bases line up with TRBD2. The CDR3 contains 17 residues. Germline lookup yields CDR1 SGDLS and CDR2 YYNGEE. The V segment lost 4 bases and the J segment 5 bases; nucleotides outside the gene matches: 8. The DNA of the CDR3 is TGTGCCAGCAGCACACGGACTAGCGGGGGTTGGACCGGGGAGCTGTTTTTT. Protein sequence: CASSTRTSGGWTGELFF.